The following is a T cell receptor (beta chain) sequence with its context. CDR1 and CDR2 from the germline V gene are SGHVS and FQNEAQ. The CDR3 runs to 18 residues. V was pared by 1 base and J by 6 bases, with 11 bases of the junction left unmatched. This sample stems from a study of technical replicates of blood from a few donors. TCRdb's copy holds only in-frame clones and misses some; the assay was immunoSEQ multiplex PCR. The data contain about 66,000 clones, 70% to 90% of them singletons. The sequenced sample consisted of PBMCs. The V call is TRBV7-8, the J call TRBJ2-2; TRBD2 agrees at 10 bases. This clonotype originated in a human donor in good health. Some clones in this sample may be carry-over from other donors' samples. The CDR3 DNA reads as TGTGCCAGCAGCTTAGGCGGGGGGAGGCTAGCGGGAGCCGGGGAGCTGTTTTTT. It is translated as CASSLGGGRLAGAGELFF.